This T cell receptor (beta chain) was documented in a study of blood T cell repertoires in COVID-19. Study details: Spain, Italy and the United States supplied samples that represented acute and convalescent COVID-19. T cells, B-cell-depleted T cells, or PBMCs provided the cDNA or gDNA that served as material.

Germline assignment: CDR1 SGHTA and CDR2 FQGNSA. The CDR3 is made up of 15 amino acids. The V gene end was trimmed by 4 bases and the J gene end by 8 bases; junction bases not matched to a gene: 13. Source study methods: The assay estimated nucleated cells by amplifying reference gene primers. Profiled with immunoSEQ multiplex PCR; TCRdb holds only in-frame clones, not every one. That table is the source of V, J and clone size, and D and trimming were worked out from the DNA. The table has over 60,000 clones, about 92% seen once. The rearrangement uses TRBV7-2 and TRBJ1-2; 7 bases match TRBD1. Sequences were obtained from peripheral blood. This clonotype was obtained from a man between 60 and 70 years old with acute or convalescent COVID-19. The CDR3 coding sequence is TGTGCCAGCAGCTCCCCTCGAGGGGGCGCGAAGGGCTACACCTTC. It yields the protein CASSSPRGGAKGYTF.